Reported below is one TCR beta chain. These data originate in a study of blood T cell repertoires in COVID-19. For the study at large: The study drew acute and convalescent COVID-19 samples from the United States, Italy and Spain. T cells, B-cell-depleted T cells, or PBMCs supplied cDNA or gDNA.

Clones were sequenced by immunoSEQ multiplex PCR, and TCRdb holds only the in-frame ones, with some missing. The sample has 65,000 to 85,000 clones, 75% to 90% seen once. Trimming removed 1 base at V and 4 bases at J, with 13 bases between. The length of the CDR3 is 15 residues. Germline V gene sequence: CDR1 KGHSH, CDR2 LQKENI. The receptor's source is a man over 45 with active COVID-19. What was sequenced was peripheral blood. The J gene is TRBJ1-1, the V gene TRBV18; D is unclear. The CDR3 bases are TGTGCCAGCTCACCACTGGCGGGCCGGGGCACTGAAGCTTTCTTT. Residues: CASSPLAGRGTEAFF.